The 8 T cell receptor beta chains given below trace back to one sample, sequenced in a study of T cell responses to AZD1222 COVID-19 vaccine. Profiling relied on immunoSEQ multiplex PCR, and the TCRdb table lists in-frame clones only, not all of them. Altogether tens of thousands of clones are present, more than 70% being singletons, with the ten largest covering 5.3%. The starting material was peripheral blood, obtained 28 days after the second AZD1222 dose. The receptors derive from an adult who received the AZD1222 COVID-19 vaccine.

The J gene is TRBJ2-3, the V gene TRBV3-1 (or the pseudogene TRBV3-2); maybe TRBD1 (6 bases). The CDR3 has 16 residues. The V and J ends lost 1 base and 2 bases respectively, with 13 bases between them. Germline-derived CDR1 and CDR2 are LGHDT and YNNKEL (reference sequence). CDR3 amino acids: CASSQVPGTNTDTQYF. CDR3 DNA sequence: TGTGCCAGCAGCCAAGTACCCGGGACAAACACAGATACGCAGTATTTT.

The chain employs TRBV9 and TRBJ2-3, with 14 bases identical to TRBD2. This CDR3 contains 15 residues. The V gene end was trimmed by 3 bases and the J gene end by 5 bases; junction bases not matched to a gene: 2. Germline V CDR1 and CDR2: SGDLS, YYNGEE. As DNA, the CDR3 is TGTGCCAGCAGCGGACTAGCGGGGGGGCTAGATACGCAGTATTTT. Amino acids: CASSGLAGGLDTQYF.

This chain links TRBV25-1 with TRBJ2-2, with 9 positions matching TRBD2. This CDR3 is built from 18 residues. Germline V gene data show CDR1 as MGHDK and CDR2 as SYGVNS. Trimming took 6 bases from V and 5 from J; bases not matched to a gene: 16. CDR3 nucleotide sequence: TGTGCCAGCAGGCCGCCGCGCGGGGGGGCCTTAGGGACCGGGGAGCTGTTTTTT. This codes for CASRPPRGGALGTGELFF.

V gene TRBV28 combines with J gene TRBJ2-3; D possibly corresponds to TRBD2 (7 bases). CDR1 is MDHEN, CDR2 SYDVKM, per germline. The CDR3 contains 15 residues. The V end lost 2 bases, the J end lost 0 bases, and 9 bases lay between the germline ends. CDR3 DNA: TGTGCCAGCAGTTTAGCGGGGGCCAGCACAGATACGCAGTATTTT. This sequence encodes CASSLAGASTDTQYF.

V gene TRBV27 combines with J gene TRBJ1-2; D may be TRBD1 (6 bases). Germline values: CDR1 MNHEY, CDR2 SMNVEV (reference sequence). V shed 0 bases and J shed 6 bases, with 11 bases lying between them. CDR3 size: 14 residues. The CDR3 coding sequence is TGTGCCAGCAGTTTATCAGGGGGTTATGATGGCTACACCTTC. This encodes CASSLSGGYDGYTF.

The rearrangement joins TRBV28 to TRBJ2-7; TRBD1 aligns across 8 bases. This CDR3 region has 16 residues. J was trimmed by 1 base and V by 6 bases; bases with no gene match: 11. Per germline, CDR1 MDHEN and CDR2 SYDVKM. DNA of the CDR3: TGTGCCAGCAGATCTTCCGCAGGGGGCGCGTCCTACGAGCAGTACTTC. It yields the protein CASRSSAGGASYEQYF.

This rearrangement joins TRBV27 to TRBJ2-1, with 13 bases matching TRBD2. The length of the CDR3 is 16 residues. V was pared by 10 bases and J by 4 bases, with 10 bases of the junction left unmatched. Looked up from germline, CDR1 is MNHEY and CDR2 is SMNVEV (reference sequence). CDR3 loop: CATKKWGLAGYNEQFF. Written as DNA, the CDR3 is TGTGCCACCAAAAAATGGGGACTAGCGGGGTACAATGAGCAGTTCTTC.

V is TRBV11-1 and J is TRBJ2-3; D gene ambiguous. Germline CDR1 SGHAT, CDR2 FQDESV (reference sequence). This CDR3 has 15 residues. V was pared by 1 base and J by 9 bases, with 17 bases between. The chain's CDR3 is CASSLVPGSSTTQYF. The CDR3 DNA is TGTGCCAGCAGCTTAGTTCCCGGTTCTTCCACCACGCAGTATTTT.